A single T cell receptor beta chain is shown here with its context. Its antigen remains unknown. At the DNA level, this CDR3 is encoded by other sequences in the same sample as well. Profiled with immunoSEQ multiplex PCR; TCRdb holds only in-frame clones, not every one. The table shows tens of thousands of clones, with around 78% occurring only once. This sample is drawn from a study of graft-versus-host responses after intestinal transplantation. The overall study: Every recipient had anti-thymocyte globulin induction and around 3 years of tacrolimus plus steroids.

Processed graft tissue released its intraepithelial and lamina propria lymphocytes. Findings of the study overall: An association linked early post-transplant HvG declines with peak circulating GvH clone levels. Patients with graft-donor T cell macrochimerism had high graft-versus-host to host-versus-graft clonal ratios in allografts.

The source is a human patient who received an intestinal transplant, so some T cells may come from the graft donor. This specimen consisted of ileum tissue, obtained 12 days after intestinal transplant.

As DNA, the CDR3 is TGTGCCAGCAGGACAGTCAATCAGCCCCAGCATTTT. Translating gives CASRTVNQPQHF. V gene TRBV6-5 combines with J gene TRBJ1-5, with D perhaps matching TRBD1 (5 bases). Trimming cost V 6 bases and J 3 bases, with 6 bases left between them. The CDR3 sequence is 12 residues long. CDR1 is MNHEY, CDR2 SVGAGI, per germline.